These 28 T cell receptor beta chains originate from one sample sequenced in a study of cytomegalovirus exposure and HLA in healthy donors. A multiplex PCR was run with 60 Vbeta primers and 13 Jbeta primers. Profiling relied on immunoSEQ multiplex PCR, and the TCRdb table lists in-frame clones only, not all of them. The data hold about 120,000 clones, with around 78% observed a single time. The sample consisted of PBMCs. Receptors were obtained from a young woman in good health and CMV-seropositive.

This chain connects TRBV19 to TRBJ2-3, with 10 nucleotides matching TRBD2. The CDR3 totals 15 residues. Germline V gives CDR1 LNHDA, CDR2 SQIVND (reference sequence). V was clipped by 7 bases and J by 2 bases; unmatched bases: 6. CDR3 sequence: CASKAGGGTTDTQYF. Written as DNA, the CDR3 is TGTGCCAGTAAAGCGGGGGGGGGTACCACAGATACGCAGTATTTT.

The CDR3 DNA follows: TGTGCCAGCAGTTTTGGCGGGGAGCAGTACTTC. Translated: CASSFGGEQYF. J is TRBJ2-7 and V is TRBV27, with D perhaps TRBD2 (5 bases). This CDR3 has 11 residues. Germline CDR1 reads MNHEY; CDR2 reads SMNVEV (reference sequence). Trimming took off 3 bases at V and 7 bases at J, with 7 bases between the two ends.

This rearrangement joins TRBV28 to TRBJ2-5; 8 nucleotides agree with TRBD1. Trimming at V came to 3 bases and at J to 14 bases, leaving 11 bases not matched to a gene. Germline CDR1 is MDHEN and CDR2 is SYDVKM. The CDR3 is made up of 13 amino acids. In DNA, the CDR3 is TGTGCCAGCAGTTTCCCCGGACAGGGCGTGGACTACTTC. It translates to CASSFPGQGVDYF.

The chain joins TRBV7-2 to TRBJ2-3; weak D call: TRBD1 (6 bases). The V end was cut by 6 bases, the J end by 0 bases, with 16 bases between. The CDR3 totals 16 residues. Germline V gene data show CDR1 as SGHTA and CDR2 as FQGNSA. The CDR3 nucleotides read TGTGCCAGCAGTCTTAGGGCAGGGGCTAGCACAGATACGCAGTATTTT. It codes for CASSLRAGASTDTQYF.

The sample holds one count of this clone. The genes are TRBV2 and TRBJ2-3, with a possible D match to TRBD2 (7 bases). Deletions cut 6 bases from V and 0 bases from J, with 19 bases between. The CDR3 consists of 17 residues. Looked up from germline, CDR1 is SNHLY and CDR2 is FYNNEI. The CDR3 sequence is CASRRGGRRTSTDTQYF. The CDR3 DNA is TGTGCCAGCAGGAGGGGGGGGCGGAGGACTAGCACAGATACGCAGTATTTT.

The chain has TRBV5-1 and TRBJ2-3; 9 bases fit TRBD2. The CDR3 loop spans 16 amino acids. From germline, CDR1 is SGHRS and CDR2 YFSETQ. The V and J ends lost 0 bases and 6 bases, in that order; junction bases with no gene match: 8. CDR3 sequence: CASSLGLSGGLDTQYF. The CDR3 DNA reads TGCGCCAGCAGCTTGGGCCTTAGCGGGGGTCTTGATACGCAGTATTTT.

The CDR3 DNA is TGTGCCAGCAGTTTGTCCAGGACAGGGCCTCATCGGCGCGACGAGCAGTACTTC. Its protein is CASSLSRTGPHRRDEQYF. The J gene is TRBJ2-7, the V gene TRBV27; TRBD1 matches 8 bases. CDR1 is MNHEY, CDR2 SMNVEV, per germline (reference sequence). This CDR3 spans 18 amino acids. Trimming removed 3 bases from V and 5 bases from J; junction bases left unmatched: 18.

The genes are TRBV4-1 and TRBJ1-2; TRBD1 matches at 8 bases. The CDR3 length is 14 residues. Germline-derived CDR1 and CDR2 are MGHRA and YSYEKL. Losses at the gene ends were 4 bases for V and 4 bases for J; bases not matched to a gene: 5. The CDR3 coding sequence is TGCGCCAGCAGCCTGGACAGGGACAGCTATGGCTACACCTTC. As protein: CASSLDRDSYGYTF.

The chain employs TRBV7-8 and TRBJ2-2; 9 bases align to TRBD2. Trimming took 11 bases from V and 3 from J; bases not matched to a gene: 13. Germline CDR1 SGHVS, CDR2 FQNEAQ. This CDR3 spans 16 amino acids. Here the CDR3 DNA reads TGTGCCGGGCGGCTAGCGGGGACTGGGGACACCGGGGAGCTGTTTTTT. This codes for CAGRLAGTGDTGELFF.

The chain employs TRBV4-3 and TRBJ2-7; the match to TRBD2 covers 13 bases. Germline V gene data show CDR1 as LGHNA and CDR2 as YSLEER. CDR3 length: 16 residues. Unmatched junction bases numbered 6, after V lost 4 bases and J lost 3 bases. The CDR3 nucleotides are TGCGCCAGCAGCCCCCGGACTAGCGGGAGCTACTACGAGCAGTACTTC. Translated, it gives CASSPRTSGSYYEQYF.

In this sample, this clone turned up a few times. This chain uses TRBV7-2 with TRBJ2-5, with a weak D call TRBD1 (5 bases). Germline V gene data show CDR1 as SGHTA and CDR2 as FQGNSA. The CDR3 has 13 residues. Trimming shortened V by 5 bases and J by 7 bases, and 14 bases separated the two germline ends. The CDR3 DNA is TGTGCCAGCAGCCGAGTAGGGGAAGGGACCCAGTACTTC. Translation: CASSRVGEGTQYF.

The rearrangement links TRBV4-2 to TRBJ1-2; D gene uncertain. Germline values: CDR1 LGHNA, CDR2 YNFKEQ. Trimming took 0 bases from V and 8 from J, leaving 13 bases between them. The CDR3 spans 14 residues. CDR3 in DNA: TGTGCCAGCAGCCAAGATGTGAGGGATCGAGGCTACACCTTC. It codes for CASSQDVRDRGYTF.

This clone has just one count. At one end the junction does not follow the germline gene, possibly because of a read error. This chain joins TRBV2 and TRBJ2-7, with D possibly TRBD1 on 6 matching bases. Germline assignment: CDR1 SNHLY and CDR2 FYNNEI. This CDR3 has 14 amino acids. In DNA form, the CDR3 reads TGTGCCAGCAGGAAGACAGGACTCCTCTACGGGCAGTACTTC. The encoded protein is CASRKTGLLYGQYF.

V gene TRBV6-5 combines with J gene TRBJ2-3; 7 positions match TRBD2. With 11 bases clipped from V and 6 bases from J, the junction kept 11 bases outside the gene matches. Germline V lookup: CDR1 MNHEY, CDR2 SVGAGI. This CDR3 is built from 13 residues. The CDR3 bases are TGTGCCGCACGGGGGACTACCACGGATACGCAGTATTTT. It encodes CAARGTTTDTQYF.

CDR3 sequence reads: CANFISGTPNYGYTF. The CDR3 DNA is TGTGCCAACTTTATCTCCGGGACACCTAACTATGGCTACACCTTC. The genes are TRBV18 and TRBJ1-2; tentatively, D is TRBD1 (6 bases). V lost 10 bases and J lost 0, with 18 bases in between. The CDR3 runs to 15 residues. Germline V lookup: CDR1 KGHSH, CDR2 LQKENI.

This chain links TRBV6-5 with TRBJ1-1; TRBD1 agrees at 7 bases. Germline V lookup: CDR1 MNHEY, CDR2 SVGAGI. V shed 4 bases and J 11 bases; nucleotides not matched to a gene: 4. The CDR3 has 11 amino acids. Written as DNA, the CDR3 is TGTGCCAGCAGTTTGGACAGGACGGCTTTCTTT. As protein: CASSLDRTAFF.

This sequence joins TRBV6-1 and TRBJ1-1; 8 bases line up with TRBD1. Trimming took 3 bases from V and 4 from J; bases not matched to a gene: 7. This CDR3 spans 15 amino acids. In germline, CDR1 is MNHNS, CDR2 SASEGT. CDR3 nucleotide sequence: TGTGCCAGCAGTGATCGCAGGGGGCCGTTCACTGAAGCTTTCTTT. Its translation is CASSDRRGPFTEAFF.

This chain uses TRBV7-3 with TRBJ1-1; D is unresolved. V lost 1 base and J 3 bases, leaving 9 bases between the germline ends. This CDR3 spans 14 amino acids. In germline, CDR1 is SGHTA, CDR2 FQGTGA. The CDR3 coding sequence is TGTGCCAGCAGCTTAAGAGGCGGGGACACTGAAGCTTTCTTT. This gives the protein CASSLRGGDTEAFF. Filled out from reference TRBV7-3 and TRBJ1-1, the complete variable domain reads GAGVSQTPSNKVTEKGKYVELRCDPISGHTALYWYRQSLGQGPEFLIYFQGTGAADDSGLPNDRFFAVRPEGSVSTLKIQRTERGDSAVYLCASSLRGGDTEAFFGQGTRLTVV.

This chain links TRBV27 with TRBJ1-2; 7 positions match TRBD1. The CDR3 is made up of 13 amino acids. The V gene end was trimmed by 3 bases and the J gene end by 8 bases; junction bases not matched to a gene: 6. Germline V CDR1 and CDR2: MNHEY, SMNVEV (reference sequence). The CDR3 sequence is CASSFSQGRGYTF. For the CDR3, the DNA is TGTGCCAGCAGTTTCTCACAGGGGCGGGGCTACACCTTC.

Details on this clone: Other DNA sequences within the sample encode an identical CDR3. The V and J genes are TRBV28 and TRBJ2-7, with TRBD1 matching 9 bases. V dropped 8 bases and J dropped 4; count of bases not matched to a gene: 9. The CDR3 loop spans 14 amino acids. The germline V gene encodes CDR1 MDHEN and CDR2 SYDVKM. The CDR3 is CASGPGQGPYEQYF. CDR3 sequence (DNA): TGTGCCAGCGGGCCGGGACAGGGACCTTACGAGCAGTACTTC.

The chain is built from TRBV6-5 and TRBJ2-2, with TRBD2 identical over 10 bases. V lost 6 bases, J lost 6 bases, and 7 bases stayed unmatched. The CDR3 sequence is 15 residues long. The V gene's germline CDR1 is MNHEY and CDR2 SVGAGI. The DNA for the CDR3 is TGTGCCAGCAGGCCCCTAGCGGGGGTTCCCGGGGAGCTGTTTTTT. The encoded protein is CASRPLAGVPGELFF.

J is TRBJ1-6 and V is TRBV7-6; D is ambiguous. The ends were cut back, 5 bases at V and 7 bases at J, with 9 bases in the middle. Germline V gene lookup returns CDR1 SGHVS and CDR2 FNYEAQ. This CDR3 is 13 amino acids long. The CDR3 nucleotides are TGTGCCAGCAGCACAGCGGAAAATTCACCCCTCCACTTT. Translation: CASSTAENSPLHF. Looking up the rest from reference TRBV7-6 and TRBJ1-6 gives the full variable domain: GAGVSQSPRYKVTKRGQDVALRCDPISGHVSLYWYRQALGQGPEFLTYFNYEAQQDKSGLPNDRFSAERPEGSISTLTIQRTEQRDSAMYRCASSTAENSPLHFGNGTRLTVT.

The rearrangement links TRBV11-2 to TRBJ1-2, with TRBD1 as a possible D gene (6 bases). The CDR3 sequence is 15 residues long. V was pared by 1 base and J by 4 bases, with 13 bases between. Germline-derived CDR1 and CDR2 are SGHAT and FQNNGV. The CDR3 sequence is CASSLATGKGYGYTF. For the CDR3, the DNA is TGTGCCAGCAGCTTAGCTACAGGGAAAGGCTATGGCTACACCTTC.

The rearrangement links TRBV5-1 to TRBJ2-2, with 8 positions matching TRBD1. Per germline, CDR1 SGHRS and CDR2 YFSETQ. V dropped 3 bases and J dropped 6; count of bases not matched to a gene: 13. The length of the CDR3 is 17 residues. The CDR3 nucleotides read TGCGCCAGCAGCTCCGGCCCCGAGACAGGGGACGCCGGGGAGCTGTTTTTT. Its protein is CASSSGPETGDAGELFF. The whole variable domain, filled in from reference TRBV5-1 and TRBJ2-2, reads KAGVTQTPRYLIKTRGQQVTLSCSPISGHRSVSWYQQTPGQGLQFLFEYFSETQRNKGNFPGRFSGRQFSNSRSEMNVSTLELGDSALYLCASSSGPETGDAGELFFGEGSRLTVL.

As for this clone: A read error may account for a junction end that differs from germline. The chain links TRBV7-9 to TRBJ2-1, with 8 nucleotides matching TRBD1. Germline-derived CDR1 and CDR2 are SEHNR and FQNEAQ (reference sequence). CDR3 size: 15 residues. The CDR3 reads CSSSLSTGVGNEQFF. The DNA for the CDR3 is TGTTCCAGCAGCTTATCGACAGGGGTTGGCAATGAGCAGTTCTTC.

The chain carries TRBV28 and TRBJ2-7, with unresolved D. Germline assignment: CDR1 MDHEN and CDR2 SYDVKM. Deletions cut 2 bases from V and 3 bases from J, with 11 bases between. This CDR3 region has 14 residues. CDR3 nucleotides: TGTGCCAGCAGTTTAATGCTAGGCAACTACGAGCAGTACTTC. Translating gives CASSLMLGNYEQYF.

This clone was seen only once. The chain combines TRBV29-1 with TRBJ1-5; TRBD1 is a possible D gene (5 bases). Germline CDR1 SQVTM, CDR2 ANQGSEA. Trimming cost V 4 bases and J 2 bases, with 9 bases left between them. This CDR3 is built from 13 residues. CDR3 in amino acids: CSVGGDGNQPQHF. The CDR3 DNA follows: TGCAGCGTTGGGGGGGACGGCAATCAGCCCCAGCATTTT.

CDR3 sequence reads: CASIPRSPGKETQYF. The CDR3 coding sequence is TGTGCCAGCATTCCCAGATCCCCAGGGAAAGAGACCCAGTACTTC. The chain employs TRBV28 and TRBJ2-5; a possible D gene is TRBD1 (5 bases). The V end was cut by 7 bases, the J end by 3 bases, with 18 bases between. CDR1 and CDR2 from the germline V gene are MDHEN and SYDVKM. This CDR3 is 15 amino acids long.